Below, 30 T cell receptor beta chains from the same sample are listed, as sequenced in a study of cytotoxic CD8 clonotypes in ibrutinib-treated CLL. Generated by immunoSEQ multiplex PCR, the TCRdb table keeps only in-frame clones and is missing some. This table has under 300,000 clones, approximately 76% appearing once. Sequenced here: PBMCs, sampled at disease progression, from a patient treated with ibrutinib. The receptors were gathered from a human donor with chronic lymphocytic leukemia.

The CDR3 nucleotides are TGTGCCAGCTCACCAAGTAGACTGGGACAGGGTCAGAACACTGAAGCTTTCTTT. This translates into CASSPSRLGQGQNTEAFF. The chain carries TRBV18 and TRBJ1-1; 9 positions agree with TRBD1. Germline V gene data show CDR1 as KGHSH and CDR2 as LQKENI. J gave up 1 base and V 2 bases, and 11 bases lay outside the gene matches. The CDR3 contains 18 residues.

The rearrangement joins TRBV5-1 to TRBJ2-7, with TRBD1 matching over 8 bases. This CDR3 has 15 residues. Germline assignment: CDR1 SGHRS and CDR2 YFSETQ. The J segment lost 3 bases and the V segment lost 0 bases, leaving 5 bases of the junction unmatched. CDR3 in amino acids: CASSLVGGQDYEQYF. CDR3 nucleotides: TGCGCCAGCAGCTTGGTCGGGGGACAGGACTACGAGCAGTACTTC.

This clone appeared a few times. J is TRBJ2-2 and V is TRBV14; D is unresolved. CDR1 and CDR2 from the germline V gene are SGHDN and FVKESK. Trimming took 5 bases from V and 1 from J, leaving 14 bases between them. The CDR3 is 16 residues long. CDR3 DNA sequence: TGTGCCAGCAGCAGCCGGGTCGAAAGGAACACCGGGGAGCTGTTTTTT. It yields the protein CASSSRVERNTGELFF.

This sequence joins TRBV10-2 and TRBJ1-4; maybe TRBD1 (5 bases). V lost 5 bases and J 5 bases, leaving 12 bases between the germline ends. The CDR3 is 14 residues long. CDR1 WSHSY and CDR2 SAAADI come from the germline V gene. The CDR3 loop is CASSPVWGNEKLFF. The CDR3 DNA is TGCGCCAGCAGTCCCGTTTGGGGGAATGAAAAACTGTTTTTT.

This rearrangement joins TRBV10-3 to TRBJ1-5; tentative D call: TRBD1 (5 bases). Germline V gives CDR1 ENHRY, CDR2 SYGVKD. The CDR3 covers 13 residues. Trimming removed 10 bases from V and 6 bases from J, with 16 bases in between. This CDR3 reads CANRTHTVQPQHF. As DNA, the CDR3 is TGTGCCAATCGGACACACACGGTTCAGCCCCAGCATTTT.

The genes are TRBV28 and TRBJ2-3; 8 nucleotides align to TRBD1. The CDR3 has 16 amino acids. Germline assignment: CDR1 MDHEN and CDR2 SYDVKM. Trimming at V came to 5 bases and at J to 3 bases, leaving 10 bases not matched to a gene. In nucleotides, the CDR3 is TGTGCCAGCAGTCTCCCAGGGGGCTCGAGGACAGATACGCAGTATTTT. Amino acids: CASSLPGGSRTDTQYF.

This rearrangement joins TRBV14 to TRBJ1-1; D is uncertain. The CDR3 extends over 13 amino acids. V dropped 0 bases and J dropped 4 bases, with 6 bases sitting between them. Germline CDR1 SGHDN, CDR2 FVKESK. The DNA for the CDR3 is TGTGCCAGCAGCCAAGATCTTAGCACTGAAGCTTTCTTT. Its protein is CASSQDLSTEAFF. Looking up the rest from reference TRBV14 and TRBJ1-1 gives the full variable domain: EAGVTQFPSHSVIEKGQTVTLRCDPISGHDNLYWYRRVMGKEIKFLLHFVKESKQDESGMPNNRFLAERTGGTYSTLKVQPAELEDSGVYFCASSQDLSTEAFFGQGTRLTVV.

The chain carries TRBV7-8 and TRBJ2-1, with 12 nucleotides matching TRBD2. This CDR3 contains 17 residues. CDR1 and CDR2 from the germline V gene are SGHVS and FQNEAQ. V lost 5 bases, J lost 2 bases, and 7 bases stayed unmatched. CDR3 protein: CASSLSGTSGPYNEQFF. CDR3 bases: TGTGCCAGCAGCCTGTCGGGGACTAGCGGGCCCTACAATGAGCAGTTCTTC.

Only a few counts were recorded for this clone. The genes are TRBV5-6 and TRBJ2-1; D remains ambiguous. The CDR3 covers 12 residues. Per germline, CDR1 SGHDT and CDR2 YYEEEE. The ends were cut back, 3 bases at V and 5 bases at J, with 6 bases in the middle. The CDR3 is CASSSLDNEQFF. The CDR3 nucleotides read TGTGCCAGCAGCTCTTTAGACAATGAGCAGTTCTTC.

V gene TRBV6-6 combines with J gene TRBJ2-7; TRBD2 matches at 7 bases. The junction had 3 bases not matched to a gene; V was cut back by 5 bases and J by 2 bases. CDR1 and CDR2 (germline): MNHNY, SVGAGI (reference sequence). This CDR3 region has 13 residues. The CDR3 sequence: CASSKTSTYEQYF. For the CDR3, the DNA is TGTGCCAGCAGTAAGACTAGCACCTACGAGCAGTACTTC.

The chain couples TRBV29-1 to TRBJ2-7; no firm D call. V was shortened by 3 bases and J by 3 bases, with 6 bases between the two germline ends. The CDR3 is 11 amino acids. The V gene's germline CDR1 is SQVTM and CDR2 ANQGSEA. CDR3 DNA: TGCAGCGTTGATGTAGGCTACGAGCAGTACTTC. Residues: CSVDVGYEQYF.

The chain couples TRBV28 to TRBJ1-5; D remains unclear. The ends were cut back, 2 bases at V and 5 bases at J, with 7 bases in the middle. Germline CDR1 is MDHEN and CDR2 is SYDVKM. The CDR3 sequence is 13 residues long. CDR3 bases: TGTGCCAGCAGTTTAGGCCCGCATCAGCCCCAGCATTTT. It translates to CASSLGPHQPQHF.

The chain couples TRBV11-1 to TRBJ2-1, with TRBD2 identical over 12 bases. The CDR3 contains 15 residues. V lost 4 bases, J lost 7 bases, and 5 bases stayed unmatched. CDR1 SGHAT and CDR2 FQDESV come from the germline V gene (reference sequence). CDR3 bases: TGTGCCAGCAGCTCCCCCGGGACTAGCGGGAATGAGCAGTTCTTC. Its translation is CASSSPGTSGNEQFF.

The chain is built from TRBV2 and TRBJ1-1, with D unclear. Germline V CDR1 and CDR2: SNHLY, FYNNEI. The CDR3 contains 14 residues. Trimming pared 3 bases from V and 6 bases from J, leaving 14 bases between. In nucleotides, the CDR3 is TGTGCCAGCAGTGAGGGAAGAAGTCGGGCTGAAGCTTTCTTT. It codes for CASSEGRSRAEAFF.

This clone was seen more than once but under ten times. The chain carries TRBV5-1 and TRBJ2-7; D gene ambiguous. Germline V gives CDR1 SGHRS, CDR2 YFSETQ. The CDR3 runs to 15 residues. Trimming pared 1 base from V and 5 bases from J, leaving 16 bases between. The CDR3 DNA reads as TGCGCCAGCAGCTTGTGGGGTATTGGGGATAACGAGCAGTACTTC. It encodes CASSLWGIGDNEQYF.

The V call is TRBV4-1, the J call TRBJ1-1; 7 bases are a match to TRBD1. Germline CDR1 MGHRA, CDR2 YSYEKL. The length of the CDR3 is 14 residues. V trimming: 3 bases; J trimming: 6 bases; junction bases outside the gene matches: 7. The CDR3 loop reads CASSHRGQRAEAFF. In nucleotides, the CDR3 is TGCGCCAGCAGCCACCGGGGACAGAGAGCTGAAGCTTTCTTT.

The count of this clone is one. V gene TRBV2 combines with J gene TRBJ1-2; D is ambiguous. The V end was cut by 6 bases, the J end by 3 bases, with 17 bases between. There are 15 residues in the CDR3. The germline gives CDR1 SNHLY, CDR2 FYNNEI. CDR3 region: CASRGSRITDYGYTF. The CDR3 coding sequence is TGTGCCAGCAGAGGTAGTAGGATTACTGACTATGGCTACACCTTC.

The chain recombines TRBV4-3 with TRBJ2-4; TRBD2 aligns across 7 bases. CDR3 length: 16 amino acids. After removal of 1 base from V and 7 bases from J, the junction contained 10 bases not matched to a gene. Looked up from germline, CDR1 is LGHNA and CDR2 is YSLEER. Here the CDR3 reads CASSQGSRGVGNIQYF. CDR3 nucleotide sequence: TGCGCCAGCAGCCAAGGGTCTCGGGGGGTAGGGAACATTCAGTACTTC.

Of note for this clone: Distinct nucleotide sequences in the sample also encode this CDR3. This sequence joins TRBV7-2 and TRBJ2-3, with D perhaps TRBD2 (5 bases). CDR1 SGHTA and CDR2 FQGNSA come from the germline V gene. V was pared by 5 bases and J by 0 bases, with 12 bases between. This CDR3 is 15 amino acids long. CDR3 DNA sequence: TGTGCCAGCAGCCCCGACTACTTAAGCACAGATACGCAGTATTTT. This sequence encodes CASSPDYLSTDTQYF.

The sample holds one count of this clone. V is TRBV9 and J is TRBJ2-7, with 8 positions matching TRBD2. Germline loops: CDR1 SGDLS, CDR2 YYNGEE. The junction had 8 bases not matched to a gene; V was cut back by 0 bases and J by 12 bases. The CDR3 has 13 residues. The CDR3, as DNA: TGTGCCAGCAGCGTAGAAGACGGGGGGGCTATGTACTTC. Translation: CASSVEDGGAMYF.

This clone was recorded only once. CDR3 region: CASSYQRGSSYEQYF. In DNA form, the CDR3 reads TGTGCCAGCAGTTACCAGCGGGGGAGCTCCTACGAGCAGTACTTC. The V gene is TRBV6-6, the J gene TRBJ2-7; TRBD2 matches 8 bases. V was clipped by 2 bases and J by 0 bases; unmatched bases: 3. Germline CDR1 MNHNY, CDR2 SVGAGI (reference sequence). CDR3 length: 15 amino acids.

The chain is built from TRBV14 and TRBJ2-6; possible D gene TRBD1, 6 bases. In germline, CDR1 is SGHDN, CDR2 FVKESK. There are 18 residues in the CDR3. With 3 bases removed from V and 0 bases from J, the gap between germline ends came to 15 bases. The CDR3 reads CASSHLTGTTSGANVLTF. CDR3 bases: TGTGCCAGCAGCCATCTTACAGGGACCACCTCTGGGGCCAACGTCCTGACTTTC.

The genes are TRBV4-1 and TRBJ2-7; 9 positions match TRBD1. Germline CDR1 MGHRA, CDR2 YSYEKL. The CDR3 has 16 residues. With V trimmed by 1 base and J by 3 bases, 7 bases remained unmatched. The CDR3 loop reads CASSQVGQGKRYEQYF. The CDR3 nucleotides are TGCGCCAGCAGCCAAGTTGGACAGGGGAAACGCTACGAGCAGTACTTC.

This clone has just a few counts. The chain employs TRBV18 and TRBJ2-2; 7 positions agree with TRBD1. V was pared by 3 bases and J by 5 bases, with 12 bases of the junction left unmatched. From germline, CDR1 is KGHSH and CDR2 LQKENI. The CDR3 contains 17 residues. The CDR3 bases are TGTGCCAGCTCACCTCCTGGGGTGAGGGGGCCAACCGGGGAGCTGTTTTTT. It specifies CASSPPGVRGPTGELFF.

The chain couples TRBV18 to TRBJ1-2; possibly TRBD1 for D (6 bases). Germline CDR1 reads KGHSH; CDR2 reads LQKENI. Deletions cut 0 bases from V and 4 bases from J, with 15 bases between. CDR3 length equals 16 residues. The CDR3 sequence is CASSPPGPRGGYGYTF. The DNA of the CDR3 is TGTGCCAGCTCACCACCGGGGCCCAGAGGGGGCTATGGCTACACCTTC.

The chain joins TRBV7-8 to TRBJ2-2; 7 positions match TRBD2. V lost 5 bases and J lost 4; bases outside the gene matches: 4. This CDR3 is 14 amino acids long. The germline V gene has CDR1 SGHVS and CDR2 FQNEAQ. CDR3: CASSQGLLTGELFF. The CDR3, as DNA: TGTGCCAGCAGCCAGGGACTACTCACCGGGGAGCTGTTTTTT.

The rearrangement joins TRBV2 to TRBJ1-1; 9 nucleotides align to TRBD1. J gave up 5 bases and V 1 base, and 2 bases lay outside the gene matches. From germline, CDR1 is SNHLY and CDR2 FYNNEI. The CDR3 covers 14 residues. Written as DNA, the CDR3 is TGTGCCAGCAGTGAAGTGACAGGGGGAACTGAAGCTTTCTTT. Amino acid sequence: CASSEVTGGTEAFF.

This clone was seen only once. The chain is built from TRBV29-1 and TRBJ1-1; TRBD1 matches at 10 bases. Germline V gene lookup returns CDR1 SQVTM and CDR2 ANQGSEA. The CDR3 is 12 amino acids. Germline trimming cut 7 bases from V and 7 bases from J; bases unmatched to any gene: 6. CDR3 region: CSGDRGTGEAFF. DNA for the CDR3: TGCAGCGGGGACAGGGGAACCGGTGAAGCTTTCTTT.

The chain combines TRBV5-4 with TRBJ2-2, with a weak D call TRBD2 (6 bases). With 0 bases removed from V and 5 bases from J, the gap between germline ends came to 11 bases. The V gene's germline CDR1 is SGHNT and CDR2 YYREEE (reference sequence). This CDR3 is built from 15 residues. The CDR3 reads CASSLAGAETGELFF. The DNA of the CDR3 is TGTGCCAGCAGCTTGGCGGGAGCAGAAACCGGGGAGCTGTTTTTT.

The chain's CDR3 is CASIPGLTDTQYF. CDR3 sequence (DNA): TGTGCCAGCATTCCGGGACTAACAGATACGCAGTATTTT. The gene calls are TRBV2 and TRBJ2-3; 7 bases match TRBD2. CDR3 length equals 13 residues. V lost 7 bases and J lost 3; bases outside the gene matches: 4. Germline V gene data show CDR1 as SNHLY and CDR2 as FYNNEI. Combining the CDR3 with reference TRBV2 and TRBJ2-3 gives the whole variable domain EPEVTQTPSHQVTQMGQEVILRCVPISNHLYFYWYRQILGQKVEFLVSFYNNEISEKSEIFDDQFSVERPDGSNFTLKIRSTKLEDSAMYFCASIPGLTDTQYFGPGTRLTVL.